This TCR beta chain is from a study of blood T cell repertoires in COVID-19. At the level of the study: Acute and convalescent COVID-19 specimens originated in the United States, Italy and Spain. PBMCs, B-cell-depleted T cells, or T cells were the source of the cDNA or gDNA that made up the material.

Trimming at V came to 4 bases and at J to 8 bases, leaving 7 bases not matched to a gene. CDR1 and CDR2 from the germline V gene are SGHAT and FQNNGV. The CDR3 length is 14 residues. Only in-frame clones appear in the TCRdb table, and some are missing; sequencing was by immunoSEQ multiplex PCR. Altogether some 200,000 clones are present, around 82% being singletons, with the ten largest covering 9.8%. This clonotype was sampled from a woman older than 75 with acute or convalescent COVID-19. The V and J genes are TRBV11-2 and TRBJ1-2; 10 bases are shared with TRBD1. Source material: peripheral blood. The CDR3 spells CASSYPDRGYGYTF. The DNA of the CDR3 is TGTGCCAGCAGCTACCCGGACAGGGGGTACGGCTACACCTTC.